Listed below are T cell receptor beta chains from one sample, sequenced in a study of blood T cell repertoires in COVID-19. Generated by immunoSEQ multiplex PCR, the TCRdb table keeps only in-frame clones and is missing some. The repertoire holds under 250,000 clones, with 86% as singletons. The sample was peripheral blood. Source of these receptors: a woman aged 80 or over with COVID-19, enrolled during active disease. CDR3s include the opening cysteine and the closing phenylalanine or tryptophan. A D gene is named only where the DNA matches it firmly. Clone size is given for some rows only: seen once, a few or many times, or a class if the clone is expanded.

D: -; V: TRBV3-1/TRBV3-2; size: -; J: TRBJ1-2; DNA: TGTGCCAGCAGCCAAGATGGTGCAGGAACTTATGGCTACACCTTC; CDR3: CASSQDGAGTYGYTF
D: TRBD1; V: TRBV20-1; size: -; J: TRBJ2-5; DNA: TGCAGTGCTAGTGATAAGGGGGCGGGAGAGACCCAGTACTTC; CDR3: CSASDKGAGETQYF
D: TRBD1; V: TRBV10-3; size: -; J: TRBJ1-2; DNA: TGTGCCATCAGTGACAGGGGGCGTTATGGCTACACCTTC; CDR3: CAISDRGRYGYTF
D: -; V: TRBV11-1; size: -; J: TRBJ2-5; DNA: TGTGCCAGCGGCGGAGAGACCCAGTACTTC; CDR3: CASGGETQYF
D: -; V: TRBV11-3; size: few; J: TRBJ2-1; DNA: TGTGCCAGCAGCCGCCAGCGGGTGGGAGACAATGAGCAGTTCTTC; CDR3: CASSRQRVGDNEQFF
D: -; V: TRBV5-1; size: -; J: TRBJ2-7; DNA: TGCGCCAGCAGCTTCGGAGCCTACGAGCAGTACTTC; CDR3: CASSFGAYEQYF
D: -; V: TRBV19; size: -; J: TRBJ2-3; DNA: TGTGCCAGTAGCGTAGCGTACACAGATACGCAGTATTTT; CDR3: CASSVAYTDTQYF
D: TRBD2; V: TRBV29-1; size: -; J: TRBJ2-3; DNA: TGCAGCGTTGTGGTAGCGGGGGGATCATCACACCGCACAGATACGCAGTATTTT; CDR3: CSVVVAGGSSHRTDTQYF
D: TRBD1; V: TRBV5-4; size: once; J: TRBJ2-5; DNA: TGTGCCAGCAGCAAGGGACAGGAGGGTGGAGAGACCCAGTACTTC; CDR3: CASSKGQEGGETQYF
D: TRBD1; V: TRBV13; size: -; J: TRBJ1-1; DNA: TGTGCCAGCAGCAGGCAGGGGGCCCGAGCTTTCTTT; CDR3: CASSRQGARAFF
D: -; V: TRBV3-1/TRBV3-2; size: -; J: TRBJ2-1; DNA: TGTGCCAGCAGCCAGACAGTAAATGAGCAGTTCTTC; CDR3: CASSQTVNEQFF
D: TRBD1; V: TRBV3-1/TRBV3-2; size: few; J: TRBJ2-7; DNA: TGTGCCAGCAGCCCGGACAGGGCAACAAACTACGAGCAGTACTTC; CDR3: CASSPDRATNYEQYF
D: -; V: TRBV19; size: -; J: TRBJ1-6; DNA: TGTGCCAGTAGCCTTACTCCGGGAGCTCTGGGATATAATTCACCCCTCCACTTT; CDR3: CASSLTPGALGYNSPLHF